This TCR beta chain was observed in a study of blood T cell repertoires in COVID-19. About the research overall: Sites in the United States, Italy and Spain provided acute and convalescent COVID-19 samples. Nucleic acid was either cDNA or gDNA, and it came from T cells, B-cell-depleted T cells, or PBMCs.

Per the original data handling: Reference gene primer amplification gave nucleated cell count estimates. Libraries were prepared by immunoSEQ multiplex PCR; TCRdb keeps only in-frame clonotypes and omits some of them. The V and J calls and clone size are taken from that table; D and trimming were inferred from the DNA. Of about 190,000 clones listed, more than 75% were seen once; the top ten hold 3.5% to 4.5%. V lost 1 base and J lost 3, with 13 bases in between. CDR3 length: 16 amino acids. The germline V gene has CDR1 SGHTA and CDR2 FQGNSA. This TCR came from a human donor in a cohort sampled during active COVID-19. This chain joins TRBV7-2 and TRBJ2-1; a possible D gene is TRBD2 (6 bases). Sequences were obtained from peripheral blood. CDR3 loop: CASSLVVGSSYNEQFF. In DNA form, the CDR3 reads TGTGCCAGCAGCTTAGTGGTCGGGAGTAGCTACAATGAGCAGTTCTTC.